The source of this T cell receptor (beta chain) is a study of Ad26.COV2.S vaccination and SARS-CoV-2 variants. Study-level background: In the COV1001 trial, the donor was in the Ad26.COV2.S arm. Administration of Ad26.COV2.S was intramuscular, either once or twice 56 days apart.

Broader study findings: The TCR-based breadth and depth measures might underestimate overall T cell responses. The breadth of spike-specific CD8+ and CD4+ T cell responses after vaccination was reportedly substantial.

The treatment here: 19 received Ad26.COV2.S at low or high dose, single or two shots; roughly 5 received placebo; per-sample allocation not given. Vaccine and placebo recipients were sampled on day 63 after the first injection. This clone appeared once. Its matching antigen is unknown. Germline CDR1 reads DFQATT; CDR2 reads SNEGSKA (reference sequence). The J segment lost 3 bases and the V segment lost 3 bases, leaving 3 bases of the junction unmatched. The CDR3 runs to 13 residues. This table comes from immunoSEQ multiplex PCR, and its TCRdb copy is limited to in-frame clones, with some not included. The table lists 380,000 or so clones, approximately 90% of them singletons.

This specimen consisted of peripheral blood, obtained in a trial of Ad26.COV2.S vaccine versus placebo. The TCR comes from a person aged 18-65 years who received the Ad26.COV2.S COVID-19 vaccine or a placebo. The chain employs TRBV20-1 and TRBJ2-7; 9 positions agree with TRBD1. CDR3 DNA: TGCAGTGCTAGTACAGGGGGCGACTACGAGCAGTACTTC. It specifies CSASTGGDYEQYF.